Detailed here is one T cell receptor (beta chain). This entry belongs to a study of blood T cell repertoires in COVID-19. Study information: COVID-19 samples, acute and convalescent, were from the United States, Italy and Spain. T cells, B-cell-depleted T cells, or PBMCs provided the cDNA or gDNA that served as material.

Authors' processing steps: For nucleated cells, counts were estimated from reference gene primer amplification. Profiling relied on immunoSEQ multiplex PCR, and the TCRdb table lists in-frame clones only, not all of them. That table furnishes V, J and clone size, whereas the DNA furnished D and trimming. This sample has about 130,000 clones, with about 85% found just once. V dropped 10 bases and J dropped 7 bases, with 21 bases sitting between them. Germline V gene lookup returns CDR1 SGHNT and CDR2 YYREEE (reference sequence). CDR3 length: 15 residues. Sequenced sample: peripheral blood. This chain connects TRBV5-4 to TRBJ1-6, with a tentative D call TRBD1 (6 bases). The receptor's source is a man aged 40-49 years with active or convalescent COVID-19. CDR3 loop: CAFGRTTGNNSPLHF. CDR3 coding DNA: TGTGCCTTCGGTCGGACAACAGGGAACAATTCACCCCTCCACTTT. The variable domain in full, completed from reference TRBV5-4 and TRBJ1-6, reads ETGVTQSPTHLIKTRGQQVTLRCSSQSGHNTVSWYQQALGQGPQFIFQYYREEENGRGNFPPRFSGLQFPNYSSELNVNALELDDSALYLCAFGRTTGNNSPLHFGNGTRLTVT.